This T cell receptor beta chain was recovered during a study of beta chain features in type 1 diabetes. Study as a whole: When patients were set against healthy donors, age, gender and cell yields were similar. Study results and limitations: Using cDNA template may skew counts toward highly expressing activated cells. Researchers report that Type 1 diabetes patients had moderately but significantly shorter TCRB CDR3s across all four CD4+ subsets. Whether TCRB rearrangement is influenced by HLA type went unresolved here.

As every portion of the isolated RNA was reverse transcribed, the sequencing read expressed TCRB transcripts. The assay was immunoSEQ multiplex PCR, and TCRdb's table has in-frame clones only and misses some. The sample lists about 740,000 clones, roughly an eighth occurring once. Turning to this clone: No antigen is known for it.

The germline V gene encodes CDR1 KGHSH and CDR2 LQKENI. CDR3 length: 15 residues. V trimming: 2 bases; J trimming: 6 bases; junction bases outside the gene matches: 3. Material: naive CD4+ T cells from blood. The chain links TRBV18 to TRBJ2-1; 11 nucleotides align to TRBD1. The clonotype was recovered from a man between 18 and 35 years old with type 1 diabetes. The chain's CDR3 is CASSPAGQGGNEQFF. In DNA form, the CDR3 reads TGTGCCAGCTCACCAGCGGGACAGGGGGGCAATGAGCAGTTCTTC. The whole variable domain, remainder taken from reference TRBV18 and TRBJ2-1, is NAGVMQNPRHLVRRRGQEARLRCSPMKGHSHVYWYRQLPEEGLKFMVYLQKENIIDESGMPKERFSAEFPKEGPSILRIQQVVRGDSAAYFCASSPAGQGGNEQFFGPGTRLTVL.